This is a list of T cell receptor beta chains from one sample in a study of T cell responses to AZD1222 COVID-19 vaccine. Clones were sequenced by immunoSEQ multiplex PCR, and TCRdb holds only the in-frame ones, with some missing. The data show 150,000 to 200,000 clones, roughly 90% seen once. Sequences were derived from peripheral blood, sampled 28 days after the second AZD1222 dose. These receptors were collected from an adult who received the AZD1222 COVID-19 vaccine. CDR3s include the opening cysteine and the closing phenylalanine or tryptophan. Rows give clone size only sometimes, using once, few, many, or a class for an expanded clone.

>TRBV5-1|.
CASSLVAGIRNEQFF
>TRBV18|.
CASSPGRANQPQHF
>TRBV19|few
CASSHVPAYEQYF
>TRBV27|.
CASSLSGGIDYEQYF
>TRBV29-1|.
CSVGSGLYNQPQHF
>TRBV6-1|.
CASSEGHTQGSTGELFF
>TRBV12-5|.
CASGLVSGAGSYNEQFF
>TRBV6-5|.
CASRARGSSYNEQFF
>TRBV7-8|.
CASSAGTGGDEQYF
>TRBV15|.
CATSRDRATQYF
>TRBV6-5|.
CASVRGGTDTQYF
>TRBV14|.
CASSRLVDRGQNIQYF
>TRBV28|few
CASNTGNQPQHF